This T cell receptor (beta chain) derives from a study of CD8 T cells in Susac syndrome. V was cut by 6 bases and J by 9 bases, with 20 bases left in between. The CDR3 runs to 14 residues. Random hexamers were used to reverse transcribe an amount of about 0.45 to 1 ug RNA. One entry per CDR3 protein, called by TCRdb with MiXCR from the immunoSEQ multiplex PCR reads. The sample contains about 210,000 distinct CDR3 sequences, roughly 94% of which appear only once. This clonotype was obtained from a human donor with multiple sclerosis. Sequencing was done on a sample of CD4+ T cells from PBMCs. This chain uses TRBV12-3 or TRBV12-4 with TRBJ2-5; maybe TRBD2 (6 bases). DNA of the CDR3: TGTGCCAGCAGAGCCAGCGGGCCCCCGGTGGCCCAGTACTTC. It is translated as CASRASGPPVAQYF.